This record covers a single TCR beta chain. Its antigen is not identified. CDR3 length: 14 amino acids. Trimming removed 7 bases from V and 4 bases from J; junction bases left unmatched: 6. CDR1 SNHLY and CDR2 FYNNEI come from the germline V gene. The CD8+ and CD4+ T cells were negatively isolated, with the TEMRA cells enriched by FACS. Random hexamers served to reverse transcribe roughly 0.5 to 1 ug RNA. Amplification of TCR beta CDR3 by immunoSEQ multiplex PCR spanned 54 Vbeta and 13 Jbeta. MiXCR, applied by TCRdb to the immunoSEQ multiplex PCR reads, yields one record per CDR3 protein. The sample lists 75,000 to 95,000 distinct CDR3 sequences; roughly nine tenths were seen once. These data are taken from a study of CD8 T cells in Susac syndrome. Study-level findings and limits: The relatively small number of individuals in the TCR sequencing and HLA analysis was acknowledged by the study.

Material for sequencing was CD8+ T cells from PBMCs. The chain uses TRBV2 and TRBJ2-1, with TRBD2 matching over 8 bases. The sequence derives from a human donor with multiple sclerosis. The CDR3 protein is CASTASGFYNEQFF. CDR3 nucleotides: TGTGCCAGCACCGCTAGCGGGTTTTACAATGAGCAGTTCTTC.